This T cell receptor (beta chain) derives from a study of OX40 agonist ivuxolimab in advanced cancers. Repertoires were generated with immunoSEQ multiplex PCR, while TCRdb's copy carries only in-frame clones and drops some. The sample yields just under 45,000 clones, 80% seen once. Germline assignment: CDR1 SEHNR and CDR2 FQNEAQ (reference sequence). The CDR3 totals 11 residues. V was clipped by 2 bases and J by 5 bases, with 3 bases between them. This TCR was sampled from an adult with an advanced solid tumor such as melanoma, head and neck, liver or kidney cancer. Sequences were derived from CD4+ or CD8+ T cells sorted from blood, sampled in a trial of the OX40 agonist ivuxolimab. The chain uses TRBV7-9 and TRBJ1-1; D not certain. CDR3 sequence (DNA): TGTGCCAGCAGCTTATTGACTGAAGCTTTCTTT. Translation: CASSLLTEAFF.